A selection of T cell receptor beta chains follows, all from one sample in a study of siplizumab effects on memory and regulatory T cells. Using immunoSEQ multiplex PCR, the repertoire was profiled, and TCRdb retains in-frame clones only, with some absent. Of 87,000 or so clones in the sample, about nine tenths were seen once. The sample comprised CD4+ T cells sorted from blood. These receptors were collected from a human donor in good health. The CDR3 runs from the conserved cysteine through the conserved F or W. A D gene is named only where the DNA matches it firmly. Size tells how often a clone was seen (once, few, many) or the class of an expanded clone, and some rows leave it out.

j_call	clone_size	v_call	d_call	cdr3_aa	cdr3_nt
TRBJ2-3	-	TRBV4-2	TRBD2	CASSQGGTSGSDTQYF	TGTGCCAGCAGCCAAGGTGGGACTAGCGGGAGTGATACGCAGTATTTT
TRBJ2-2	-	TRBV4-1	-	CASSQVGVGGGTGELFF	TGCGCCAGCAGCCAAGTTGGTGTGGGAGGCGGAACCGGGGAGCTGTTTTTT
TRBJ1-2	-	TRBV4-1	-	CASSPTNANYGYTF	TGCGCCAGCAGCCCGACGAATGCTAACTATGGCTACACCTTC
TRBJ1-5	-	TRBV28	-	CASRLGRQPQHF	TGTGCCAGCAGGCTCGGCAGGCAGCCCCAGCATTTT
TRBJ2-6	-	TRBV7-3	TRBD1	CASSLTGTGLSGANVLTF	TGTGCCAGCAGCTTAACCGGGACAGGGCTCTCTGGGGCCAACGTCCTGACTTTC
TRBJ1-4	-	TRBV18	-	CASSPKQGEKLFF	TGTGCCAGCTCACCAAAACAGGGAGAGAAACTGTTTTTT
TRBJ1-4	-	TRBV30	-	CACGRQLNEKLFF	TGTGCCTGCGGACGGCAACTTAATGAAAAACTGTTTTTT
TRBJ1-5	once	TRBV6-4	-	CASSPFDGRNQPQHF	TGTGCCAGCAGTCCTTTCGACGGCCGCAATCAGCCCCAGCATTTT
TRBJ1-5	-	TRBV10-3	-	CAARPDSSSNQPQHF	TGTGCCGCCCGTCCGGACAGCTCTAGCAATCAGCCCCAGCATTTT
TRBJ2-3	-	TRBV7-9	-	CASGRRTDTQYF	TGTGCCAGCGGGAGAAGGACAGATACGCAGTATTTT
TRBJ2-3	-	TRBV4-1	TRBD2	CASSLSGAGGYLDTQYF	TGCGCCAGCAGCCTTAGCGGGGCGGGGGGTTATTTGGATACGCAGTATTTT
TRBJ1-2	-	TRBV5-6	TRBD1	CASSSVQGAGYGYTF	TGTGCCAGCAGCTCTGTGCAGGGGGCAGGTTATGGCTACACCTTC
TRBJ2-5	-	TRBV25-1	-	CASSSFRANQETQYF	TGTGCCAGCAGTTCTTTTAGGGCAAACCAAGAGACCCAGTACTTC
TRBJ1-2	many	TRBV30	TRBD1	CAWSVTRTGGGYGYTF	TGTGCCTGGAGTGTAACCCGGACAGGGGGTGGATATGGCTACACCTTC
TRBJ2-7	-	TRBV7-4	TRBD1	CASTPGQGNYEQYF	TGTGCCAGCACTCCGGGACAGGGAAATTACGAGCAGTACTTC
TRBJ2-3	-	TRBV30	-	CAWSAGSSTDTQYF	TGTGCCTGGAGTGCTGGGTCTAGCACAGATACGCAGTATTTT
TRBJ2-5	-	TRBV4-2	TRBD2	CASSQATNSGNQETQYF	TGTGCCAGCAGCCAAGCGACTAATAGCGGGAACCAAGAGACCCAGTACTTC
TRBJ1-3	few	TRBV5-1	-	CASSSGGSGNTIYF	TGCGCCAGCAGCTCTGGCGGGTCCGGAAACACCATATATTTT
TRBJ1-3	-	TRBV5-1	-	CASSTEISGNTIYF	TGCGCCAGCAGCACAGAGATCTCTGGAAACACCATATATTTT
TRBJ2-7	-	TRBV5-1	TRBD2	CASSLAGGKSNEQYF	TGCGCCAGCAGCTTAGCGGGAGGGAAGTCGAACGAGCAGTACTTC
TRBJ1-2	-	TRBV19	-	CASSIGRGYTF	TGTGCCAGTAGTATAGGTCGCGGCTACACCTTC
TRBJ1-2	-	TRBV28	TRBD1	CASSPDRGLGYTF	TGTGCCAGCAGTCCTGACAGGGGGCTTGGCTACACCTTC
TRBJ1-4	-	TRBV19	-	CASSMRRNEKLFF	TGTGCCAGTAGTATGAGGAGAAATGAAAAACTGTTTTTT
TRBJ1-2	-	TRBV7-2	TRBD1	CASSSRDSPYGYTF	TGTGCCAGCAGCTCCAGGGACAGCCCTTATGGCTACACCTTC
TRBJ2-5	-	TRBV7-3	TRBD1	CASSQDRGRQETQYF	TGTGCCAGCAGCCAGGACAGGGGGAGACAAGAGACCCAGTACTTC
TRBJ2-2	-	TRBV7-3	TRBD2	CASSPPGLAGGRPGELFF	TGTGCCAGCAGCCCACCGGGACTAGCGGGAGGACGCCCCGGGGAGCTGTTTTTT
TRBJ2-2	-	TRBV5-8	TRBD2	CASSAYWGRANTGELFF	TGTGCCAGCAGCGCCTATTGGGGGAGGGCGAACACCGGGGAGCTGTTTTTT
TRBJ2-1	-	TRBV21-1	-	CASSKRLLADEQFF	TGTGCCAGCAGCAAAAGACTTCTAGCAGATGAGCAGTTCTTC
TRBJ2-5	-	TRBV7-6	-	CASSSLQSRETQYF	TGTGCCAGCAGCTCCCTCCAAAGTCGAGAGACCCAGTACTTC
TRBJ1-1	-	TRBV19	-	CASTVSRTLSEAFF	TGTGCCAGTACCGTTTCCCGGACGTTGAGCGAAGCTTTCTTT
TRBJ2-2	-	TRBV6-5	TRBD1	CASRPTGRDTGELFF	TGTGCCAGCAGACCGACAGGGCGGGACACCGGGGAGCTGTTTTTT
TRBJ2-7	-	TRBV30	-	CASSSIPTKLGYEQYF	TGTGCTTCTTCCTCCATCCCGACCAAGCTTGGCTACGAGCAGTACTTC
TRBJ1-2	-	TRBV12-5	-	CASGIRDGRNYGYTF	TGTGCTAGTGGTATCCGGGACGGCCGGAACTATGGCTACACCTTC
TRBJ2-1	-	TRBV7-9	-	CASSRTFGNEQFF	TGTGCCAGCAGCCGGACTTTCGGGAATGAGCAGTTCTTC
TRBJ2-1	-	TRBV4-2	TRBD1	CASSQPTGPNEQFF	TGTGCCAGCAGCCAGCCGACAGGGCCCAATGAGCAGTTCTTC
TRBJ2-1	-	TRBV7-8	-	CASSLAYGRSGEQFF	TGTGCCAGCAGCTTAGCGTACGGGAGAAGCGGAGAGCAGTTCTTC
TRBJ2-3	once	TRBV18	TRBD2	CASSPRPGLAGTDTQYF	TGTGCCAGCTCACCCAGACCGGGACTAGCCGGCACAGATACGCAGTATTTT
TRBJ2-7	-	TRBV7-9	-	CASSLERLSEQYF	TGTGCCAGCAGCTTAGAGCGACTTAGCGAGCAGTACTTC
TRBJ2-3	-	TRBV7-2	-	CASSLAPDTQYF	TGTGCCAGCAGCTTAGCCCCGGATACGCAGTATTTT
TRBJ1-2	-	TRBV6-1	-	CASSEADIYGYTF	TGTGCCAGCAGTGAAGCCGACATCTATGGCTACACCTTC